Detailed here is one T cell receptor (beta chain). Its cognate antigen is unknown. The unexposed donors gave CD4+ T cells in about 2011-2018, prior to COVID-19. Isolation of CD4+ T cells took place after approximately 10 days in culture. Testing used SARS-CoV-2 S/N and four cold-coronavirus spikes on unexposed-donor CD4+ T cells, cells permitting. Fresh IL-2 medium replaced half the medium on days 3 and 7. This sample was included in a study of CD4 T cells in relation to SARS-CoV-2 and coronaviruses. The wider study: TCR beta CDR3s were sequenced after approximately ten-day antigen culture of PBMCs.

Only in-frame clones appear in the TCRdb table, and some are missing; sequencing was by immunoSEQ multiplex PCR. The sample yields 20,000 to 25,000 clones, around three quarters seen once. V shed 6 bases and J shed 7 bases, with 10 bases lying between them. Germline CDR1 and CDR2: MDHEN and SYDVKM. The CDR3 covers 12 residues. This clonotype was obtained from a human donor in good health. The specimen was CD4+ T cells from PBMCs, cultured in vitro. This chain joins TRBV28 and TRBJ2-1, with D unclear. CDR3 residues: CASRYLPNEQFF. CDR3 sequence (DNA): TGTGCCAGCAGATACCTGCCGAATGAGCAGTTCTTC. Complete variable domain (other parts from reference TRBV28 and TRBJ2-1): DVKVTQSSRYLVKRTGEKVFLECVQDMDHENMFWYRQDPGLGLRLIYFSYDVKMKEKGDIPEGYSVSREKKERFSLILESASTNQTSMYLCASRYLPNEQFFGPGTRLTVL.